This T cell receptor (beta chain) was sequenced in a study of control samples from healthy donors and cancer patients. Using immunoSEQ multiplex PCR, the repertoire was profiled, and TCRdb retains in-frame clones only, with some absent. The profile shows more than 95,000 clones, roughly 87% of them singletons. CDR1 SGDLS and CDR2 YYNGEE come from the germline V gene. The CDR3 loop spans 11 amino acids. The V and J ends lost 1 base and 5 bases respectively, with 3 bases between them. J is TRBJ2-5 and V is TRBV9; D is unresolved. This TCR was recovered from a man between 18 and 35 years old in good health. Sequencing was performed on blood. The CDR3 reads CASSVSETQYF. DNA for the CDR3: TGTGCCAGCAGCGTATCCGAGACCCAGTACTTC.